This T cell receptor (beta chain) was identified during a study of blood T cell repertoires in COVID-19. Study-level information: Sources were T cells, B-cell-depleted T cells, or PBMCs; the material itself was cDNA or gDNA.

Generated by immunoSEQ multiplex PCR, the TCRdb table keeps only in-frame clones and is missing some. The sample contains over 90,000 clones, nearly 90% of which appear only once. The V and J ends lost 0 bases and 0 bases respectively, with 10 bases between them. The germline V gene encodes CDR1 SGDLS and CDR2 YYNGEE. The CDR3 contains 16 residues. This clonotype was obtained from a man in his forties or fifties in a cohort sampled during active COVID-19. The V call is TRBV9, the J call TRBJ1-5, with unresolved D. Sequencing was carried out using peripheral blood. The CDR3 DNA sequence: TGTGCCAGCAGCGTAGGGCCAGGATATAGCAATCAGCCCCAGCATTTT. Translation: CASSVGPGYSNQPQHF. Full variable domain (missing parts from reference TRBV9 and TRBJ1-5): DSGVTQTPKHLITATGQRVTLRCSPRSGDLSVYWYQQSLDQGLQFLIQYYNGEERAKGNILERFSAQQFPDLHSELNLSSLELGDSALYFCASSVGPGYSNQPQHFGDGTRLSIL.